The next 8 T cell receptor beta chains were all read from a single sample in a study of tumor-infiltrating lymphocytes in localized non-small cell lung cancer. Sequenced by immunoSEQ multiplex PCR; TCRdb stores in-frame clones only, minus some. The repertoire consists of more than 4,500 clones, with 95% to 97% occurring once and the leading ten covering 3.1%. Sequenced input: uninvolved lung tissue not adjacent to the tumor. These receptors were taken from a human donor with non-small cell lung cancer.

J is TRBJ1-5 and V is TRBV5-1; D is perhaps TRBD1 (5 bases). The CDR3 runs to 14 residues. The V gene lost 7 bases and the J gene lost 4 bases, with 15 bases spanning the gap. Germline values: CDR1 SGHRS, CDR2 YFSETQ. CDR3 coding DNA: TGCGCCAGCGCCCCGGGGGGTGGGAATCAGCCCCAGCATTTT. Protein sequence: CASAPGGGNQPQHF.

V usage is TRBV6-5 and J usage is TRBJ2-7; 7 bases line up with TRBD1. V shed 6 bases, J shed 3 bases, and the junction held 11 bases outside the gene matches. Germline V gives CDR1 MNHEY, CDR2 SVGAGI. CDR3 size: 15 residues. CDR3 sequence: CASSLKGTVNYEQYF. For the CDR3, the DNA is TGTGCCAGCAGCCTAAAAGGGACAGTGAACTACGAGCAGTACTTC.

The chain recombines TRBV28 with TRBJ1-2; 7 bases fit TRBD1. V lost 6 bases and J lost 4; bases outside the gene matches: 14. CDR1 is MDHEN, CDR2 SYDVKM, per germline. This CDR3 is built from 16 residues. The CDR3 reads CASSEGGDRTGYGYTF. CDR3 sequence (DNA): TGTGCCAGCAGCGAAGGGGGGGATAGGACAGGCTATGGCTACACCTTC.

The chain is built from TRBV2 and TRBJ1-5; 7 bases are a match to TRBD1. In germline, CDR1 is SNHLY, CDR2 FYNNEI. With V trimmed by 3 bases and J by 0 bases, 2 bases remained unmatched. The CDR3 has 15 residues. The CDR3 region is CASSEGQNSNQPQHF. Written as DNA, the CDR3 is TGTGCCAGCAGTGAGGGACAGAATAGCAATCAGCCCCAGCATTTT.

The V and J genes are TRBV4-2 and TRBJ2-1; 9 bases line up with TRBD2. V dropped 1 base and J dropped 6; count of bases not matched to a gene: 7. Germline CDR1 is LGHNA and CDR2 is YNFKEQ. This CDR3 is 16 amino acids long. The CDR3 reads CASSQGVAGALNEQFF. Written as DNA, the CDR3 is TGTGCCAGCAGCCAAGGCGTAGCGGGGGCCCTCAATGAGCAGTTCTTC.

The chain employs TRBV18 and TRBJ2-3; no firm D call. The CDR3 consists of 13 residues. Germline V gene lookup returns CDR1 KGHSH and CDR2 LQKENI. V lost 0 bases and J 4 bases, leaving 5 bases between the germline ends. The CDR3 here is CASSPPTADTQYF. In DNA form, the CDR3 reads TGTGCCAGCTCACCACCCACGGCAGATACGCAGTATTTT.

V and J are TRBV7-2 and TRBJ2-3; unclear D gene. There are 15 residues in the CDR3. V lost 2 bases and J lost 1, with 10 bases in between. CDR1 SGHTA and CDR2 FQGNSA come from the germline V gene. CDR3 in amino acids: CASSLTPSGTDTQYF. The CDR3 DNA reads as TGTGCCAGCAGCTTAACTCCCTCCGGCACAGATACGCAGTATTTT.

The chain uses TRBV5-6 and TRBJ1-2, with D perhaps TRBD1 (5 bases). Germline values: CDR1 SGHDT, CDR2 YYEEEE. The CDR3 has 15 residues. V was shortened by 4 bases and J by 8 bases, with 21 bases between the two germline ends. The CDR3 spells CASSPVPTVSRGYTF. The CDR3 DNA reads TGTGCCAGCAGCCCAGTACCGACAGTATCCAGAGGCTACACCTTC.